The 14 T cell receptor beta chains presented below share a single source sample, sequenced in a study of CD8 T cells in cerebrospinal fluid in Alzheimer's disease. TCRdb re-analyzed the 10x single-cell sequencing reads; it lists each CDR3 protein once, without DNA. This sample contains around 1,600 distinct CDR3 sequences. Sequencing was carried out using cerebrospinal fluid. The source of these receptors is a human donor in good health.

This clonotype ranks as medium-sized (0.01 to 0.1%) in terms of frequency. This chain links TRBV3-1 with TRBJ2-6; as DNA is missing, the TRBD1 call by TCRdb cannot be tested. The CDR3 consists of 17 residues. Germline V gene sequence: CDR1 LGHDT, CDR2 YNNKEL (reference sequence). The CDR3 is CASSLSRAISGANVLTF.

This clonotype shows up as large by frequency. This chain uses TRBV4-1 with TRBJ2-5; TCRdb selects TRBD1, and the lack of DNA leaves this call unchecked. CDR1 and CDR2 (germline): MGHRA, YSYEKL. CDR3 length: 16 amino acids. The chain's CDR3 is CASSLFSGGKGETQYF.

Its frequency marks this clonotype as medium-sized. J is TRBJ1-1 and V is TRBV30; with no DNA, the TCRdb D assignment of TRBD1 cannot be verified. The CDR3 contains 13 residues. Germline loops: CDR1 GTSNPN, CDR2 SVGIG (reference sequence). The CDR3 sequence is CAWSFPLNTEAFF.

This clonotype shows up as large by frequency. V and J are TRBV12-3 or TRBV12-4 and TRBJ2-1. The CDR3 is 14 residues long. CDR3 loop: CASSYSFGFVEQFF.

Its frequency marks this clonotype as medium-sized. The chain is built from TRBV24-1 and TRBJ2-2. The CDR3 is made up of 14 amino acids. Germline V gene lookup returns CDR1 KGHDR and CDR2 SFDVKD. CDR3 amino acids: CATSAAGGTGELFF.

According to its frequency, this clonotype is medium-sized (0.01 to 0.1%). The rearrangement joins TRBV28 to TRBJ2-2; TCRdb designates TRBD1, a call that cannot be tested without DNA. Germline CDR1 and CDR2: MDHEN and SYDVKM. The CDR3 is made up of 14 amino acids. The CDR3 is CASSSAGTGGELFF.

This clonotype registers medium-sized by frequency. The chain is built from TRBV15 and TRBJ2-1. The CDR3 is 14 amino acids. Germline V gives CDR1 LNHNV, CDR2 YYDKDF (reference sequence). CDR3: CATSRDLSYNEQFF.

By frequency, this clonotype is medium-sized. This rearrangement joins TRBV6-4 to TRBJ1-6. CDR1 is MRHNA and CDR2 is SNTAGT in the germline V gene. The CDR3 spans 13 residues. CDR3 amino acids: CASSDQYNSPLHF.

The chain uses TRBV6-4 and TRBJ1-1; with no DNA, the TCRdb D assignment of TRBD1 cannot be verified. The CDR3 runs 13 residues. The V gene's germline CDR1 is MRHNA and CDR2 SNTAGT. The CDR3 region is CASSEDRGGEAFF.

This clonotype counts as medium-sized by frequency. The chain joins TRBV5-5 to TRBJ2-7; the TRBD2 assignment by TCRdb is unverifiable without DNA. The CDR3 is 15 amino acids. CDR1 and CDR2 from the germline V gene are SGHKS and YYEKEE (reference sequence). The CDR3: CASSFASLSSYEQYF.

The rearrangement links TRBV20-1 to TRBJ2-2; the D call of TRBD1 rests on TCRdb alone, since no DNA is present to check it. Germline lookup yields CDR1 DFQATT and CDR2 SNEGSKA (reference sequence). This CDR3 region has 16 residues. Here the CDR3 reads CSARVGVGVYTGELFF.

Measured by frequency, this clonotype is large. The V call is TRBV18, the J call TRBJ1-1; TCRdb picks TRBD1, but there is no DNA to check that call. The CDR3 extends over 15 amino acids. Germline V lookup: CDR1 KGHSH, CDR2 LQKENI. The chain's CDR3 is CASSPSDPGWTEAFF.

This clonotype is labeled medium-sized based on frequency. The chain uses TRBV4-3 and TRBJ2-1; TCRdb reports TRBD1, a call that lacks DNA to check it against. CDR3 length: 17 amino acids. CDR1 is LGHNA and CDR2 is YSLEER in the germline V gene. CDR3: CASSPSLWTSTYNEQFF.

This clonotype is deemed medium-sized by its frequency. This chain connects TRBV12-3 or TRBV12-4 to TRBJ2-2; TCRdb selects TRBD1, and the lack of DNA leaves this call unchecked. This CDR3 spans 15 amino acids. The CDR3 here is CASSLGQGVIGELFF.